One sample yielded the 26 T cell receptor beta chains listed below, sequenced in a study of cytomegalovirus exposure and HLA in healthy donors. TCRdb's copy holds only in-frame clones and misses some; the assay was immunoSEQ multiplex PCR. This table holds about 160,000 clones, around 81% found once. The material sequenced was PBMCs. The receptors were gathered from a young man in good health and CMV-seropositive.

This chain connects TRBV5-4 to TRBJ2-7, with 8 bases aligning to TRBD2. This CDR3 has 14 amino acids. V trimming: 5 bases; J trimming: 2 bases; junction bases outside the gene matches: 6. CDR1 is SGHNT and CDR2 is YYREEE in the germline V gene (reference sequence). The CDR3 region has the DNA TGTGCCAGCAGGGGCGGGGGGCAACCCTACGAGCAGTACTTC. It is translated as CASRGGGQPYEQYF.

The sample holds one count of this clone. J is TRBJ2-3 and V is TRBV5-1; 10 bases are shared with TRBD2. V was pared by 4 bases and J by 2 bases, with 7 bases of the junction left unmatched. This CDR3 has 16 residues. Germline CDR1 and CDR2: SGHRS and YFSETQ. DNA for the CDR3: TGCGCCAGCAGCCCCTTAGCGGGGGGTAACACAGATACGCAGTATTTT. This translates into CASSPLAGGNTDTQYF.

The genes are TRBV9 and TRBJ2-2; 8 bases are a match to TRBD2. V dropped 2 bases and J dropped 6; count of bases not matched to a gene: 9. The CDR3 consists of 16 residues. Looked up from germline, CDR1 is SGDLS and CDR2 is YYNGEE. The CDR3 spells CASSVSRGGPAGELFF. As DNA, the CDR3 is TGTGCCAGCAGCGTTTCTCGGGGGGGCCCCGCCGGGGAGCTGTTTTTT. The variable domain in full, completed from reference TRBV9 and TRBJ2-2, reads DSGVTQTPKHLITATGQRVTLRCSPRSGDLSVYWYQQSLDQGLQFLIQYYNGEERAKGNILERFSAQQFPDLHSELNLSSLELGDSALYFCASSVSRGGPAGELFFGEGSRLTVL.

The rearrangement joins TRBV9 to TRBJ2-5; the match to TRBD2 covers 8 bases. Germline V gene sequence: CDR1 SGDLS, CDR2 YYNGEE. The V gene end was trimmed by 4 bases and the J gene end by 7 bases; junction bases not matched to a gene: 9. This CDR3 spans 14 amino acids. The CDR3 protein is CASSTHRAGGTQYF. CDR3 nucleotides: TGTGCCAGCAGCACACACAGGGCGGGAGGGACCCAGTACTTC.

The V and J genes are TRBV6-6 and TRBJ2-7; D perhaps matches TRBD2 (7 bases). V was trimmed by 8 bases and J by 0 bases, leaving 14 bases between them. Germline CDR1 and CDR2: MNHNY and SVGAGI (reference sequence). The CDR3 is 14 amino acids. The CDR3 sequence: CASGGGRYSYEQYF. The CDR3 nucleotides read TGTGCCAGCGGGGGGGGGCGTTACTCCTACGAGCAGTACTTC.

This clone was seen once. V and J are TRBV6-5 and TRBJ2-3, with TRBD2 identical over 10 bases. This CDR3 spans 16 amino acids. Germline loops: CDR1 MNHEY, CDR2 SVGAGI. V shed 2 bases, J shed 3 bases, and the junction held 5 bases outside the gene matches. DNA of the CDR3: TGTGCCAGCAGTTACGATAGCGGGGGGAATACAGATACGCAGTATTTT. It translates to CASSYDSGGNTDTQYF.

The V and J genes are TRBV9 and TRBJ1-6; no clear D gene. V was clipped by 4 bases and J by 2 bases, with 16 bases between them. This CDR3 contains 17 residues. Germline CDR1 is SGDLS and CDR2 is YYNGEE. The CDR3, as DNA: TGTGCCAGCAGCCACCCACGAGGAGGGACCTATAATTCACCCCTCCACTTT. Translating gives CASSHPRGGTYNSPLHF.

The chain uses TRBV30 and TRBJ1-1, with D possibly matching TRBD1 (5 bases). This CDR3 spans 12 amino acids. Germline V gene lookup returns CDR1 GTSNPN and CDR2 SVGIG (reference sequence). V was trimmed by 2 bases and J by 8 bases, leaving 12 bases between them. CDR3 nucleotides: TGTGCCTGGAGTCTAAGGTACAGGGAAGCTTTCTTT. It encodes CAWSLRYREAFF. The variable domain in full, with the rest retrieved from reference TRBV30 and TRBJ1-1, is SQTIHQWPATLVQPVGSPLSLECTVEGTSNPNLYWYRQAAGRGLQLLFYSVGIGQISSEVPQNLSASRPQDRQFILSSKKLLLSDSGFYLCAWSLRYREAFFGQGTRLTVV.

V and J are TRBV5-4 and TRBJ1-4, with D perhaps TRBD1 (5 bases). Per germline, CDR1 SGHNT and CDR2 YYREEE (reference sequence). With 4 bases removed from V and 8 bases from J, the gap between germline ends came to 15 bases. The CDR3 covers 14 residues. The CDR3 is CASSSGGVEEKLFF. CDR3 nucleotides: TGTGCCAGCAGCAGCGGGGGGGTCGAGGAAAAACTGTTTTTT.

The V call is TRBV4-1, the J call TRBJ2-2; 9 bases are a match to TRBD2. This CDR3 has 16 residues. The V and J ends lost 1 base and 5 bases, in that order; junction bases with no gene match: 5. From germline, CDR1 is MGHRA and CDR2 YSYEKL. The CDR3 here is CASSQGGGGGTGELFF. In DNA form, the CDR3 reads TGCGCCAGCAGCCAAGGAGGCGGGGGGGGGACCGGGGAGCTGTTTTTT.

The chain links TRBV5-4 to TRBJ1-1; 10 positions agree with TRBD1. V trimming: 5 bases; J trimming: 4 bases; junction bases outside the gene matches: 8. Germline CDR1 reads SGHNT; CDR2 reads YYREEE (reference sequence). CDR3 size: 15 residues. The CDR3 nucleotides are TGTGCCAGCAGTTTCGCCCGGGACAGGGGCACTGAAGCTTTCTTT. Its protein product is CASSFARDRGTEAFF.

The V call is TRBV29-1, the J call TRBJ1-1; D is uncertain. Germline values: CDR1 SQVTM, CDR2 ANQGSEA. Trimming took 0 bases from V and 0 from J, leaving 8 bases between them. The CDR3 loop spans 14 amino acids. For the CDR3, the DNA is TGCAGCGTTGAAGACTTTAGCATGAACACTGAAGCTTTCTTT. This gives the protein CSVEDFSMNTEAFF.

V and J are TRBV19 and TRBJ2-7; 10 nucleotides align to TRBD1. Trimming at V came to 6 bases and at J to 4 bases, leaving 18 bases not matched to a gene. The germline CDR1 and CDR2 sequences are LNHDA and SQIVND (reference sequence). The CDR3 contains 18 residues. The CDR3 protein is CASRVYGPDRGLGYEQYF. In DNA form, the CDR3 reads TGTGCCAGTAGAGTATACGGGCCCGACAGGGGGCTCGGTTACGAGCAGTACTTC.

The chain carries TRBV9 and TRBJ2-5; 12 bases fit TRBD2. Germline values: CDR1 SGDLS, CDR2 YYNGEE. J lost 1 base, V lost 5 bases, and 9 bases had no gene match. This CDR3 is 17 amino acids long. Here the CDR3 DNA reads TGTGCCAGCAGTCCCCTCGGGACTAGCGGGCCCCAAGAGACCCAGTACTTC. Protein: CASSPLGTSGPQETQYF.

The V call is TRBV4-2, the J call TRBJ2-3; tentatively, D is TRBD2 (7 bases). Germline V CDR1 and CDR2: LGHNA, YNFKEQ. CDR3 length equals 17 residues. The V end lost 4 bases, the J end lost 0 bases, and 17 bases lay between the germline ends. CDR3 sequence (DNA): TGTGCCAGCAGCCTTTTGGCGGGGGCGACAAGCACAGATACGCAGTATTTT. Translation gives CASSLLAGATSTDTQYF.

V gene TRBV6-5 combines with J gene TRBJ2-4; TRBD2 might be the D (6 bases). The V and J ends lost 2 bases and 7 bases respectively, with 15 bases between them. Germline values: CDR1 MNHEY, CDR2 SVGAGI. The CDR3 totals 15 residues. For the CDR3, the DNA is TGTGCCAGCAGTTACAAAGGCCTTCGGGGGAACATTCAGTACTTC. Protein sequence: CASSYKGLRGNIQYF.

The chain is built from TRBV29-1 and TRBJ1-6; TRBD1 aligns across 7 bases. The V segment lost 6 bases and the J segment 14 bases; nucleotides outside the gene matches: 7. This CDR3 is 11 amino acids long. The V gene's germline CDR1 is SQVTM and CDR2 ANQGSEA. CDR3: CSVRTGPALHF. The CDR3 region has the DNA TGCAGCGTCCGGACAGGTCCTGCCCTCCACTTT. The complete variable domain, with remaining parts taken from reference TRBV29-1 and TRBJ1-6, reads SAVISQKPSRDICQRGTSLTIQCQVDSQVTMMFWYRQQPGQSLTLIATANQGSEATYESGFVIDKFPISRPNLTFSTLTVSNMSPEDSSIYLCSVRTGPALHFGNGTRLTVT.

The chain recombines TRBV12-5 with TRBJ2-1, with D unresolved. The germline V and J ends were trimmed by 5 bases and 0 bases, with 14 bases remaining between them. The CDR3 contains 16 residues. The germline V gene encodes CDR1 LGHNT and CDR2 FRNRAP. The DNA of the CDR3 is TGTGCTAGTGGTCCCCCCGGGTTAAGCTCCTACAATGAGCAGTTCTTC. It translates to CASGPPGLSSYNEQFF.

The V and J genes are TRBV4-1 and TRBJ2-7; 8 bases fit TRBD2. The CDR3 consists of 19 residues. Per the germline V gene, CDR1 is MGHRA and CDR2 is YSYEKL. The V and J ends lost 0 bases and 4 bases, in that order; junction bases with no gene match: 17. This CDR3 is CASSQEARGAGSGEYEQYF. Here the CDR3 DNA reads TGCGCCAGCAGCCAAGAGGCAAGGGGTGCGGGTAGCGGGGAGTACGAGCAGTACTTC.

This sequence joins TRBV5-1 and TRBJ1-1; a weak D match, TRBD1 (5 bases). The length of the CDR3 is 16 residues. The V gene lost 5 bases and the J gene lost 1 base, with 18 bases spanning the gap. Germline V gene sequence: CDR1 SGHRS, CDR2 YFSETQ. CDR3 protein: CASRLDPGLQNTEAFF. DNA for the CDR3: TGCGCCAGCAGGCTCGACCCGGGACTCCAGAACACTGAAGCTTTCTTT.

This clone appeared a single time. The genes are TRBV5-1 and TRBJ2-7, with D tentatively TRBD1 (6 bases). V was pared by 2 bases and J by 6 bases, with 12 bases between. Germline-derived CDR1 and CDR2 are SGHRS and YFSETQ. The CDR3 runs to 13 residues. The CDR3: CASSFNRETEQYF. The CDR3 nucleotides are TGCGCCAGCAGCTTCAACAGGGAAACCGAGCAGTACTTC. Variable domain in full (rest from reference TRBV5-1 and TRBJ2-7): KAGVTQTPRYLIKTRGQQVTLSCSPISGHRSVSWYQQTPGQGLQFLFEYFSETQRNKGNFPGRFSGRQFSNSRSEMNVSTLELGDSALYLCASSFNRETEQYFGPGTRLTVT.

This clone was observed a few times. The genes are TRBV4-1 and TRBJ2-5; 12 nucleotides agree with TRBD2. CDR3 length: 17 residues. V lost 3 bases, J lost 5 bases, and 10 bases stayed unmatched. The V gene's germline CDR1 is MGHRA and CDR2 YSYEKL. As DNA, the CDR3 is TGCGCCAGCAGCCAGGCTCTTCTAGCGGGGGGGATGGAGACCCAGTACTTC. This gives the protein CASSQALLAGGMETQYF.

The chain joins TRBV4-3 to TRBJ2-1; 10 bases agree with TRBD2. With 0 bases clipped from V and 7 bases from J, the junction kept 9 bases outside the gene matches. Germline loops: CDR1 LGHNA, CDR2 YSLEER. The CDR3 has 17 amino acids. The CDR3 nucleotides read TGCGCCAGCAGCCAAGATGGCACTAGCGGGGTACGTAATGAGCAGTTCTTC. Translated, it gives CASSQDGTSGVRNEQFF.

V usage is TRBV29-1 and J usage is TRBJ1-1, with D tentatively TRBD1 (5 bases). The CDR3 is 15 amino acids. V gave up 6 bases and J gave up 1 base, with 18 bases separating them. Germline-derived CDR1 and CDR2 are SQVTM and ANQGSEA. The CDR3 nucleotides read TGCAGCGTCAATTTCCCAGGGAGGGCGAACACTGAAGCTTTCTTT. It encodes CSVNFPGRANTEAFF.

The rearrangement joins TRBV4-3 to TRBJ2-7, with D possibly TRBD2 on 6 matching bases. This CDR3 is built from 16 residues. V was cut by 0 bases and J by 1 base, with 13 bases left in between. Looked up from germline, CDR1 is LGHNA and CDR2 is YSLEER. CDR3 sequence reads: CASSQEWLGRSYEQYF. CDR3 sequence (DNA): TGCGCCAGCAGCCAAGAATGGCTCGGGAGATCCTACGAGCAGTACTTC.

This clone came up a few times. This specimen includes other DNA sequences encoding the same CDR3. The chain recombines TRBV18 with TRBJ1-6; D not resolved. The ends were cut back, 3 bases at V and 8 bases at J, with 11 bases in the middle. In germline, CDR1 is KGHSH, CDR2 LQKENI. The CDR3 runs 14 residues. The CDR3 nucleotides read TGTGCCAGCTCACCTAGGCAGGATGATTCACCCCTCCACTTT. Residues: CASSPRQDDSPLHF.